This T cell receptor (beta chain) was captured in a study of T cell repertoires in cytomegalovirus infection. With regard to this clonotype: Its antigen is unidentified.

Trimming left V 1 base short and J 5 bases short, with 15 bases between. The CDR3 runs to 15 residues. Germline V CDR1 and CDR2: SGDLS, YYNGEE. Each CDR3 protein gets one entry after TCRdb re-called the reads with MiXCR. The sample has around 900,000 distinct CDR3 sequences, around 30% seen once; the top ten hold around 15%. This sequence joins TRBV9 and TRBJ1-2; a possible D gene is TRBD1 (5 bases). Sequences were derived from cultured CD8+ T cells from PBMCs, sampled from culture after CMV antigen stimulation. This receptor was taken from a human donor in good health (CMV status not recorded). Some clones in this sample may be carry-over from other donors' samples. The CDR3 loop is CASSVSPPGRYGYTF. CDR3 nucleotides: TGTGCCAGCAGCGTAAGCCCCCCAGGGAGGTATGGCTACACCTTC.